A single sample is the source of the 11 T cell receptor beta chains below, sequenced in a study of vaccination and CD4 T cells after COVID-19. The Oncomine TCR Beta short-read assay was applied to DNA of cultured CD4+ T cells. TCRdb re-derived calls from the PCR reads in MiXCR, one entry per CDR3 protein. Of about 13,000 distinct CDR3 sequences in the sample, 41% are singletons; the top ten hold roughly 10%. The sample's treatment: roughly 10-day PBMC culture with coronavirus spike peptide pools or control peptides (ViraFEST assay). Their antigens remain unidentified. Here the sequenced sample was CD4+ T cells from blood, cultured in vitro, taken after SARS-CoV-2 vaccination. Receptor source: a human donor who had recovered from COVID-19.

The CDR3 here is CASSQGPEGNYGYTF. The CDR3 nucleotides read TGCGCCAGCAGTCAGGGTCCGGAGGGGAACTATGGCTACACCTTC. This chain joins TRBV23-1 and TRBJ1-2; tentative D call: TRBD1 (5 bases). TRBV23-1 is known as an ORF, though its function is uncertain. Trimming shortened V by 3 bases and J by 2 bases, and 13 bases separated the two germline ends. This CDR3 comprises 15 residues.

The chain recombines TRBV12-3 or TRBV12-4 with TRBJ1-1; D is unclear. The V and J ends lost 6 bases and 1 base respectively, with 15 bases between them. There are 15 residues in the CDR3. The DNA of the CDR3 is TGTGCCAGCAGACCCCACGTAGGACGGAACACTGAAGCTTTCTTT. Protein: CASRPHVGRNTEAFF.

This chain connects TRBV2 to TRBJ1-5, with TRBD1 as a possible D gene (5 bases). Germline V gene data show CDR1 as SNHLY and CDR2 as FYNNEI. This CDR3 spans 12 amino acids. V dropped 3 bases and J dropped 6 bases, with 6 bases sitting between them. CDR3 nucleotides: TGTGCCAGCAGTGACCAGGGTCAGCCCCAGCATTTT. Translating gives CASSDQGQPQHF.

The chain combines TRBV29-1 with TRBJ1-2; D is possibly TRBD1 (5 bases). The CDR3 loop spans 11 amino acids. With 6 bases removed from V and 8 bases from J, the gap between germline ends came to 13 bases. Germline V CDR1 and CDR2: SQVTM, ANQGSEA. The CDR3 sequence is CSVGGEGGYTF. The CDR3 DNA is TGCAGCGTGGGGGGTGAAGGGGGCTACACCTTC.

The rearrangement links TRBV6-2 or TRBV6-3 to TRBJ1-1; 9 nucleotides line up with TRBD1. Germline CDR1 MNHEY, CDR2 SVGEGT. The ends lost 2 bases at V and 4 bases at J; junction bases unmatched: 2. The CDR3 sequence is 14 residues long. In DNA form, the CDR3 reads TGTGCCAGCAGTTACCGGACAGGGGCCACTGAAGCTTTCTTT. This encodes CASSYRTGATEAFF.

This clonotype has a handful of counts. The chain has TRBV2 and TRBJ1-5; TRBD1 is a possible D gene (6 bases). CDR1 and CDR2 from the germline V gene are SNHLY and FYNNEI. This CDR3 contains 13 residues. Trimming shortened V by 7 bases and J by 2 bases, and 9 bases separated the two germline ends. CDR3 sequence reads: CASKGDGNQPQHF. The CDR3 DNA reads as TGTGCCAGCAAGGGGGACGGCAATCAGCCCCAGCATTTT.

This clonotype was counted a few times. The chain links TRBV6-1 to TRBJ1-1; 8 bases are a match to TRBD1. This CDR3 comprises 14 residues. Germline loops: CDR1 MNHNS, CDR2 SASEGT. V lost 6 bases to trimming and J lost 1 base; unmatched junction nucleotides: 4. The CDR3 region has the DNA TGTGCCAGCAGCGCCGGACAGGGGAACACTGAAGCTTTCTTT. Protein: CASSAGQGNTEAFF.

This chain links TRBV7-2 with TRBJ2-3; D unclear. V was cut by 5 bases and J by 2 bases, with 11 bases left in between. The germline gives CDR1 SGHTA, CDR2 FQGNSA. The CDR3 consists of 14 residues. The CDR3 coding sequence is TGTGCCAGCAGCCGTACCGTGACCACAGATACGCAGTATTTT. Protein sequence: CASSRTVTTDTQYF.

The V and J genes are TRBV20-1 and TRBJ2-7; no firm D call. V dropped 6 bases and J dropped 1 base, with 16 bases sitting between them. This CDR3 is 14 amino acids long. CDR1 DFQATT and CDR2 SNEGSKA come from the germline V gene (reference sequence). CDR3 amino acids: CSANGPPVSYEQYF. The CDR3 DNA follows: TGCAGTGCGAATGGGCCTCCCGTATCCTACGAGCAGTACTTC.

This clonotype was found a few times. The chain combines TRBV7-8 with TRBJ1-1; D not resolved. Germline lookup yields CDR1 SGHVS and CDR2 FQNEAQ. Trimming removed 5 bases from V and 0 bases from J, with 13 bases in between. CDR3 length: 15 amino acids. This CDR3 reads CASSPNVALNTEAFF. The CDR3, as DNA: TGTGCCAGCAGCCCAAATGTCGCTTTGAACACTGAAGCTTTCTTT.

The rearrangement uses TRBV19 and TRBJ1-3, with D possibly being TRBD1 (6 bases). Germline V gene lookup returns CDR1 LNHDA and CDR2 SQIVND (reference sequence). This CDR3 comprises 13 residues. V lost 7 bases and J 0 bases, leaving 7 bases between the germline ends. In nucleotides, the CDR3 is TGTGCCAGTACGACAGGCTCTGGAAACACCATATATTTT. Translated, it gives CASTTGSGNTIYF.